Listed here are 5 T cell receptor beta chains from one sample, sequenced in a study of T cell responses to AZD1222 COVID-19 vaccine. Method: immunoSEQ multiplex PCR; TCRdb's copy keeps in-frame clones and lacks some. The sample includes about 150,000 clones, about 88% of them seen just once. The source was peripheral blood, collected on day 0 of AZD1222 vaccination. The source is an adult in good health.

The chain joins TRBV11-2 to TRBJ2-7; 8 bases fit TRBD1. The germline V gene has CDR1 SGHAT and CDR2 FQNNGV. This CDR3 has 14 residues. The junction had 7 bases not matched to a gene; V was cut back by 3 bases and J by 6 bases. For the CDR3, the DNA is TGTGCCAGCAGCTTCAGGACAGGGTTCGTCGAGCAGTACTTC. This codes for CASSFRTGFVEQYF. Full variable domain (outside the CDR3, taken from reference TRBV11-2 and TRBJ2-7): EAGVAQSPRYKIIEKRQSVAFWCNPISGHATLYWYQQILGQGPKLLIQFQNNGVVDDSQLPKDRFSAERLKGVDSTLKIQPAKLEDSAVYLCASSFRTGFVEQYFGPGTRLTVT.

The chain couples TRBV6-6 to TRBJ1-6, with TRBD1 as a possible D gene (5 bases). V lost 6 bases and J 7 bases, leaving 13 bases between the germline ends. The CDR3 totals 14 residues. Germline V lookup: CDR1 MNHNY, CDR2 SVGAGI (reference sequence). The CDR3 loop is CASRPTAINSPLHF. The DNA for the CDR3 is TGTGCCAGCAGACCGACAGCGATCAATTCACCCCTCCACTTT.

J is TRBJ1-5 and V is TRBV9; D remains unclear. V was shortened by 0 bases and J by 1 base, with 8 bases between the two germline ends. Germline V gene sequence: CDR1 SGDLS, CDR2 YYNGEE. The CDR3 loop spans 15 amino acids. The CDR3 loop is CASSVVGGSNQPQHF. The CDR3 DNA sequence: TGTGCCAGCAGCGTAGTTGGAGGGAGCAATCAGCCCCAGCATTTT.

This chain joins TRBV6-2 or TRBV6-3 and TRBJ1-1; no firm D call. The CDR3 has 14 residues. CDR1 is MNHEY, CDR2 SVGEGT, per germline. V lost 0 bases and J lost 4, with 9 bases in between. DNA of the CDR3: TGTGCCAGCAGTTACTCAGTTGGGGTCACTGAAGCTTTCTTT. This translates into CASSYSVGVTEAFF.

The CDR3 is CASSSGGGPIYEQYF. CDR3 DNA sequence: TGTGCCAGCAGTTCCGGGGGGGGACCCATCTACGAGCAGTACTTC. This chain connects TRBV28 to TRBJ2-7; 8 positions match TRBD2. With V trimmed by 4 bases and J by 3 bases, 8 bases remained unmatched. CDR1 and CDR2 (germline): MDHEN, SYDVKM. The CDR3 spans 15 residues. Filled out from reference TRBV28 and TRBJ2-7, the complete variable domain reads DVKVTQSSRYLVKRTGEKVFLECVQDMDHENMFWYRQDPGLGLRLIYFSYDVKMKEKGDIPEGYSVSREKKERFSLILESASTNQTSMYLCASSSGGGPIYEQYFGPGTRLTVT.